These T cell receptor beta chains were read from a single sample in a study of identical twins. TCRdb called the 5' RACE reads again in MiXCR, with one record for every CDR3 protein. The sample records about 240,000 distinct CDR3 sequences, about an eighth being singletons. The same data also contributed to another study, on yellow fever vaccine responses in identical twins.

The source material was memory (CD45RO+) T cells sorted from blood. The receptors were sampled from a woman between 18 and 29 years old in good health. Each CDR3 is given with its conserved first and last residue. A D gene is named only where the DNA matches it firmly. The size entry is marked missing in some rows and otherwise reads once, few, many or a size class.

clone size: few; D gene: .; V gene: TRBV12-3/TRBV12-4; J gene: TRBJ2-7; CDR3 DNA: TGTGCCAGCAGCGCGTATCAGTTGGGACCGCCCCCCTACGAGCAGTACTTC; CDR3 protein: CASSAYQLGPPPYEQYF
clone size: many; D gene: TRBD1; V gene: TRBV12-3/TRBV12-4; J gene: TRBJ2-1; CDR3 DNA: TGTGCCAGCAGTTTCAGACAGGGCGATGAGCAGTTCTTC; CDR3 protein: CASSFRQGDEQFF
clone size: many; D gene: TRBD2; V gene: TRBV20-1; J gene: TRBJ2-4; CDR3 DNA: TGCAGTGCTCGGGGGGGACCAAACATTCAGTACTTC; CDR3 protein: CSARGGPNIQYF
clone size: many; D gene: TRBD1; V gene: TRBV29-1; J gene: TRBJ1-1; CDR3 DNA: TGCAGCGTTTTATTCCGGGACAGGGGGGGTACTGAAGCTTTCTTT; CDR3 protein: CSVLFRDRGGTEAFF
clone size: few; D gene: TRBD2; V gene: TRBV9; J gene: TRBJ2-1; CDR3 DNA: TGTGCCAGCAGCGGACATGGGCTAGCGGGAGGGAATGAGCAGTTCTTC; CDR3 protein: CASSGHGLAGGNEQFF
clone size: few; D gene: TRBD2; V gene: TRBV5-4; J gene: TRBJ2-1; CDR3 DNA: TGTGCCAGCAGCTTAGGTCTAGCGGGGGGGACCTACAATGAGCAGTTCTTC; CDR3 protein: CASSLGLAGGTYNEQFF
clone size: few; D gene: .; V gene: TRBV2; J gene: TRBJ2-5; CDR3 DNA: TGTGCCAGCAGTGAAGGCGCAGGGGATATAGAGACCCAGTACTTC; CDR3 protein: CASSEGAGDIETQYF
clone size: .; D gene: TRBD2; V gene: TRBV3-1; J gene: TRBJ2-1; CDR3 DNA: TGTGCCAGCAGCCAAAAGCTAGCGGGAATTGAGCAGTTCTTC; CDR3 protein: CASSQKLAGIEQFF
clone size: .; D gene: .; V gene: TRBV20-1; J gene: TRBJ1-5; CDR3 DNA: TGCAGTGCTGTGACAGGCAATCAGCCCCAGCATTTT; CDR3 protein: CSAVTGNQPQHF
clone size: few; D gene: .; V gene: TRBV20-1; J gene: TRBJ2-7; CDR3 DNA: TGCAGTGCTATGAGGAGCTCCTACGAGCAGTACTTC; CDR3 protein: CSAMRSSYEQYF
clone size: .; D gene: .; V gene: TRBV5-1; J gene: TRBJ2-3; CDR3 DNA: TGCGCCAGCAGCTTGCGGGGGGCCACAGATACGCAGTATTTT; CDR3 protein: CASSLRGATDTQYF
clone size: many; D gene: TRBD1; V gene: TRBV9; J gene: TRBJ1-2; CDR3 DNA: TGTGCCAGCAGTGGAACAGGGGGCGGTTATGGCTACACCTTC; CDR3 protein: CASSGTGGGYGYTF
clone size: many; D gene: .; V gene: TRBV2; J gene: TRBJ2-5; CDR3 DNA: TGTGCCAGCAAACAACAAGGGGGACAAGAGACCCAGTACTTC; CDR3 protein: CASKQQGGQETQYF
clone size: .; D gene: .; V gene: TRBV11-2; J gene: TRBJ1-2; CDR3 DNA: TGTGCCAGCAGCTTAGGTGTAGGGACGGACTATGGCTACACCTTC; CDR3 protein: CASSLGVGTDYGYTF
clone size: few; D gene: TRBD2; V gene: TRBV27; J gene: TRBJ2-2; CDR3 DNA: TGTGCCAGCAGTTTCTTATTGAGCGGGGGGTCCGGGGAGCTGTTTTTT; CDR3 protein: CASSFLLSGGSGELFF
clone size: few; D gene: TRBD2; V gene: TRBV19; J gene: TRBJ2-1; CDR3 DNA: TGTGCCAGTAGTATACAGGTAGCGGGAGGGAGTGAGCAGTTCTTC; CDR3 protein: CASSIQVAGGSEQFF
clone size: .; D gene: .; V gene: TRBV3-1; J gene: TRBJ1-2; CDR3 DNA: TGTGCCAGCAGCCGATCGGGGCCTAACTATGGCTACACCTTC; CDR3 protein: CASSRSGPNYGYTF
clone size: .; D gene: TRBD2; V gene: TRBV18; J gene: TRBJ2-6; CDR3 DNA: TGTGCCAGCTCACCGCGACTAGCGGGGCCGTCTGGGGCCAACGTCCTGACTTTC; CDR3 protein: CASSPRLAGPSGANVLTF
clone size: .; D gene: TRBD1; V gene: TRBV7-9; J gene: TRBJ2-5; CDR3 DNA: TGTGCCAGCAGCTTTCTAGGGGGCTGGGAGACCCAGTACTTC; CDR3 protein: CASSFLGGWETQYF
clone size: .; D gene: .; V gene: TRBV29-1; J gene: TRBJ2-1; CDR3 DNA: TGCAGCGTTGGAAGGACAGCATACAATGAGCAGTTCTTC; CDR3 protein: CSVGRTAYNEQFF
clone size: many; D gene: .; V gene: TRBV29-1; J gene: TRBJ2-5; CDR3 DNA: TGCAGCGTTGCGGCAGGGATGGTAGGAGAGACCCAGTACTTC; CDR3 protein: CSVAAGMVGETQYF
clone size: .; D gene: .; V gene: TRBV7-9; J gene: TRBJ1-1; CDR3 DNA: TGTGCCAGCAGCTTAAGGGGGGAGCAGGACACTGAAGCTTTCTTT; CDR3 protein: CASSLRGEQDTEAFF